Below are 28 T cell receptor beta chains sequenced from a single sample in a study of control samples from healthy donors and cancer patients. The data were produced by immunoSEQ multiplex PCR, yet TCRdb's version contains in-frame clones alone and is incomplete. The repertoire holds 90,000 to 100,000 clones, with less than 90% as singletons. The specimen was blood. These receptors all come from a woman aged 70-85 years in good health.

CDR3 nucleotide sequence: TGTGCCAGCACCAGGGGTGGTACTGAAGCTTTCTTT. Its translation is CASTRGGTEAFF. V and J are TRBV28 and TRBJ1-1, with TRBD1 as a possible D gene (6 bases). V gave up 7 bases and J gave up 5 bases, with 11 bases separating them. Germline V gives CDR1 MDHEN, CDR2 SYDVKM. There are 12 residues in the CDR3.

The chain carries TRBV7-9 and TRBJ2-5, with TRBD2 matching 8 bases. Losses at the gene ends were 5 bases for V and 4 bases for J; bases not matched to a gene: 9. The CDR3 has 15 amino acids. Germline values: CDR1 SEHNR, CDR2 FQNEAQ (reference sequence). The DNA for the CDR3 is TGTGCCAGCAGCGCAGCCGGGACTAGTGGAGAGACCCAGTACTTC. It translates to CASSAAGTSGETQYF. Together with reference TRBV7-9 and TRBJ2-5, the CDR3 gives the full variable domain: DTGVSQNPRHKITKRGQNVTFRCDPISEHNRLYWYRQTLGQGPEFLTYFQNEAQLEKSRLLSDRFSAERPKGSFSTLEIQRTEQGDSAMYLCASSAAGTSGETQYFGPGTRLLVL.

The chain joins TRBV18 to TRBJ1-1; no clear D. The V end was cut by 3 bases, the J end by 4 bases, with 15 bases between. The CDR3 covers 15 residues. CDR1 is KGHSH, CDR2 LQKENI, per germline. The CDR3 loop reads CASSPTTLRGTEAFF. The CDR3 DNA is TGTGCCAGCTCACCCACGACACTCCGGGGCACTGAAGCTTTCTTT.

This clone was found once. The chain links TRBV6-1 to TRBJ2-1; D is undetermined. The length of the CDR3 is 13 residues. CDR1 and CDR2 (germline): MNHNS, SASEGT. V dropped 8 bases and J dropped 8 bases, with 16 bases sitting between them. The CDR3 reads CASRPPRVDEQFF. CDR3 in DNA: TGTGCCAGCCGGCCGCCTCGGGTCGATGAGCAGTTCTTC.

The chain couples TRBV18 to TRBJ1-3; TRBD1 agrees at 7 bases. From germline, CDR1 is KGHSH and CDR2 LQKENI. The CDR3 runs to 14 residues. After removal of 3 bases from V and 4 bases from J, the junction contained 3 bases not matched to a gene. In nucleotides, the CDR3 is TGTGCCAGCTCACCGACAGGGTCCGGAAACACCATATATTTT. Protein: CASSPTGSGNTIYF.

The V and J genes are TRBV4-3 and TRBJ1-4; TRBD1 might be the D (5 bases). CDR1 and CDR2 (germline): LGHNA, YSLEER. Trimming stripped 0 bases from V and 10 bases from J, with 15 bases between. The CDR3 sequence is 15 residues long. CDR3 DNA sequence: TGCGCCAGCAGCCAAGAGAGAGGGGTACGGGTAAAACTGTTTTTT. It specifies CASSQERGVRVKLFF.

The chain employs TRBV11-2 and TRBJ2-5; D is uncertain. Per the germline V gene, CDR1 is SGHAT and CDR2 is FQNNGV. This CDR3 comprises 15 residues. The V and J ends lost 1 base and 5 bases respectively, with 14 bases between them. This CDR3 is CASSLVSGEGETQYF. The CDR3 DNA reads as TGTGCCAGCAGCTTAGTATCTGGAGAAGGGGAGACCCAGTACTTC.

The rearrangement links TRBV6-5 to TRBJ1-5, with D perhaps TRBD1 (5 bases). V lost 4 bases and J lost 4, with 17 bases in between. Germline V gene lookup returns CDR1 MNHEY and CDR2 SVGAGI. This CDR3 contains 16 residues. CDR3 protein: CASSSEGARTNQPQHF. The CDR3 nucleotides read TGTGCCAGCAGTTCCGAAGGCGCAAGGACAAATCAGCCCCAGCATTTT.

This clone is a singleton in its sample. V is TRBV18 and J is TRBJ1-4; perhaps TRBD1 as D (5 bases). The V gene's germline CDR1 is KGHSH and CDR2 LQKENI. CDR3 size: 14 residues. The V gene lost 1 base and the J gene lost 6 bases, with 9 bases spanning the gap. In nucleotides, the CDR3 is TGTGCCAGCTCACCACGGGGAGGGGATGAAAAACTGTTTTTT. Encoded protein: CASSPRGGDEKLFF. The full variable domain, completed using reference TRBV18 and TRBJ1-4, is NAGVMQNPRHLVRRRGQEARLRCSPMKGHSHVYWYRQLPEEGLKFMVYLQKENIIDESGMPKERFSAEFPKEGPSILRIQQVVRGDSAAYFCASSPRGGDEKLFFGSGTQLSVL.

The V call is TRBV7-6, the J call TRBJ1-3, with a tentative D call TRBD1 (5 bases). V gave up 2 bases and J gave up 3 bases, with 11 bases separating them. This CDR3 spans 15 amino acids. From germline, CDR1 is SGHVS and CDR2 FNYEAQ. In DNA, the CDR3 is TGTGCCAGCAGCTTAAATCCGGGGGATGGAAACACCATATATTTT. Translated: CASSLNPGDGNTIYF. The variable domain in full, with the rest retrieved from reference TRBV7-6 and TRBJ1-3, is GAGVSQSPRYKVTKRGQDVALRCDPISGHVSLYWYRQALGQGPEFLTYFNYEAQQDKSGLPNDRFSAERPEGSISTLTIQRTEQRDSAMYRCASSLNPGDGNTIYFGEGSWLTVV.

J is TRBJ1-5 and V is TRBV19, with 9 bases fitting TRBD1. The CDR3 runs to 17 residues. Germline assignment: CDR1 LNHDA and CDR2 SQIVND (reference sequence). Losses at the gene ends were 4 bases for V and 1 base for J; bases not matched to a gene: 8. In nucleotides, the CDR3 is TGTGCCAGTAGTAGGACAGGGGAGCGGGTGAGCAATCAGCCCCAGCATTTT. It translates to CASSRTGERVSNQPQHF.

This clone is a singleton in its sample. The CDR3 DNA follows: TGTGCCAGTAGTATTCGACAGGGGGCGACAGAGACCCAGTACTTC. Protein product: CASSIRQGATETQYF. V is TRBV19 and J is TRBJ2-5; 10 bases agree with TRBD1. CDR1 and CDR2 from the germline V gene are LNHDA and SQIVND (reference sequence). The CDR3 has 15 residues. V gave up 3 bases and J gave up 4 bases; unmatched junction bases: 5.

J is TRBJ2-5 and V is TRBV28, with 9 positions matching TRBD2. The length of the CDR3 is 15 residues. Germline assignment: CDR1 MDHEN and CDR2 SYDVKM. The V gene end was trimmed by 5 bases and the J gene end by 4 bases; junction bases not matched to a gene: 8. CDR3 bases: TGTGCCAGCAGTCGGCCAGGAGCGGGAGGAGAGACCCAGTACTTC. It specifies CASSRPGAGGETQYF.

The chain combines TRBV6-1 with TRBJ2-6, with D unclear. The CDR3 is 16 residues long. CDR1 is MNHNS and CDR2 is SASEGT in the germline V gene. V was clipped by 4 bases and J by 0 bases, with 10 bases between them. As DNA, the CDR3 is TGTGCCAGCAGTGCGGCCTGGTCCTCTGGGGCCAACGTCCTGACTTTC. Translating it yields CASSAAWSSGANVLTF.

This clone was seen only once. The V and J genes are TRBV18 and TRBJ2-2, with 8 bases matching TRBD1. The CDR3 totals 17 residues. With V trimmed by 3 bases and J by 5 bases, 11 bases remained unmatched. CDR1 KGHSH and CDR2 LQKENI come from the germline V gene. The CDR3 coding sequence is TGTGCCAGCTCACCGAGGGGACAGGCGACTTCTACCGGGGAGCTGTTTTTT. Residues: CASSPRGQATSTGELFF.

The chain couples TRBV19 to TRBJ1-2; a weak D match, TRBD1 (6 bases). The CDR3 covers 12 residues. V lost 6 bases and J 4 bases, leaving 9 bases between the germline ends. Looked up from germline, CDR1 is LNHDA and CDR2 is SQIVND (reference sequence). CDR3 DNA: TGTGCCAGTAGACAGGGAGGCTATGGCTACACCTTC. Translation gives CASRQGGYGYTF.

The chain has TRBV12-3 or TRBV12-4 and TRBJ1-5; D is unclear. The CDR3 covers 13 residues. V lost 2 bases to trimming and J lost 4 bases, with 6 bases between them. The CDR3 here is CASSLSLNQPQHF. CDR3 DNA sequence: TGTGCCAGCAGTTTATCCCTAAATCAGCCCCAGCATTTT.

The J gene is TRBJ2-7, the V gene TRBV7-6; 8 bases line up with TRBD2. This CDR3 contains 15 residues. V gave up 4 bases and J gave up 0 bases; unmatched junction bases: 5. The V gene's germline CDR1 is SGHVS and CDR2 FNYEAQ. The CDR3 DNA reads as TGTGCCAGCAGCTCCCGGGGGGGACTCTCCTACGAGCAGTACTTC. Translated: CASSSRGGLSYEQYF.

Here the CDR3 reads CASRRESGVNQPQHF. The CDR3 coding sequence is TGTGCCAGCAGGAGGGAATCAGGGGTCAATCAGCCCCAGCATTTT. This sequence joins TRBV2 and TRBJ1-5; possible D gene TRBD1, 6 bases. With 6 bases removed from V and 3 bases from J, the gap between germline ends came to 15 bases. The CDR3 runs 15 residues. Germline-derived CDR1 and CDR2 are SNHLY and FYNNEI.

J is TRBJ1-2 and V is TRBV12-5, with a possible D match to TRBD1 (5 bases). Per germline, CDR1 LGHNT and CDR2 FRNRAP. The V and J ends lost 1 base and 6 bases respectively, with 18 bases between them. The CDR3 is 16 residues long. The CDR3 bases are TGTGCTAGTGGTTTGGGGGGAGGACAACGAGGAAATGGCTACACCTTC. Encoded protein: CASGLGGGQRGNGYTF.

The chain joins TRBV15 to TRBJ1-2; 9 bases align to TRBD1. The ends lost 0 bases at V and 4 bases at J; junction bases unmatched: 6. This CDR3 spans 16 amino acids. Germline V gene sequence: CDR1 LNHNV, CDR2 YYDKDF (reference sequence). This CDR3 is CATSRERGTGTYGYTF. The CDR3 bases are TGTGCCACCAGCAGAGAGAGAGGGACAGGGACCTATGGCTACACCTTC.

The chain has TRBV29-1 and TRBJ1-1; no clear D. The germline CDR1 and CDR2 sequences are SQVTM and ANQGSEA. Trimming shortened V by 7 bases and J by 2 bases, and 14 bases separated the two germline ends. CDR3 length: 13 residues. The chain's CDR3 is CSAPIGRNTEAFF. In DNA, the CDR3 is TGCAGCGCCCCCATCGGGCGAAACACTGAAGCTTTCTTT.

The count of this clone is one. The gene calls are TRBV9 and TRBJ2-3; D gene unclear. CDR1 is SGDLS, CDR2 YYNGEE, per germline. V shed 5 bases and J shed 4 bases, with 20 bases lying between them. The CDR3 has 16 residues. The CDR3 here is CASSPPGNQVADTQYF. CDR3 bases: TGTGCCAGCAGTCCACCGGGCAACCAAGTGGCAGATACGCAGTATTTT.

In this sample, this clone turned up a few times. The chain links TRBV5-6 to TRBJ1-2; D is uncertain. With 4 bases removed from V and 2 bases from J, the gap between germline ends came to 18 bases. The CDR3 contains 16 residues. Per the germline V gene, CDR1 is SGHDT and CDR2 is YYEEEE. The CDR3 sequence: CASSRGPGEVNYGYTF. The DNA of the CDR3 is TGTGCCAGCAGCCGAGGGCCCGGGGAGGTAAACTATGGCTACACCTTC.

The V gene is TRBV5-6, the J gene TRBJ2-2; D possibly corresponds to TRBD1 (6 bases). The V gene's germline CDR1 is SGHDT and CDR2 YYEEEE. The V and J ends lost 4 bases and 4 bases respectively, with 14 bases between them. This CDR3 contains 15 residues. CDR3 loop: CASSPGKGGTGELFF. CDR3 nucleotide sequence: TGTGCCAGCAGCCCAGGGAAAGGGGGCACCGGGGAGCTGTTTTTT.

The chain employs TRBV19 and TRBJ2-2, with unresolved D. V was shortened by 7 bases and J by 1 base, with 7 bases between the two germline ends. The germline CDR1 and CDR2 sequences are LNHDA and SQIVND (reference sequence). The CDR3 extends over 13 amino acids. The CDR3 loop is CASMEGNTGELFF. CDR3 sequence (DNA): TGTGCCAGTATGGAAGGGAACACCGGGGAGCTGTTTTTT.

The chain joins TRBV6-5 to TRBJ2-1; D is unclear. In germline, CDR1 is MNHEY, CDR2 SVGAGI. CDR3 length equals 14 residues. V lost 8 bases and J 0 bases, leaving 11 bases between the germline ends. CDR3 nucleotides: TGTGCCAGCTGCCAAGTGAGCTCCTACAATGAGCAGTTCTTC. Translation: CASCQVSSYNEQFF.

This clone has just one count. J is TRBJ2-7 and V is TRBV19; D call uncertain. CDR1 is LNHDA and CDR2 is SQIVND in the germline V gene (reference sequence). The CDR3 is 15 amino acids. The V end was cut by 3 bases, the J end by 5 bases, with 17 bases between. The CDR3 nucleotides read TGTGCCAGTAGTATCGGGCTCAACGGGCTCGACGAGCAGTACTTC. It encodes CASSIGLNGLDEQYF. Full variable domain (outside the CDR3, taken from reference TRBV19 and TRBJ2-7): DGGITQSPKYLFRKEGQNVTLSCEQNLNHDAMYWYRQDPGQGLRLIYYSQIVNDFQKGDIAEGYSVSREKKESFPLTVTSAQKNPTAFYLCASSIGLNGLDEQYFGPGTRLTVT.